This T cell receptor (beta chain) originates from a study of shared clonotypes between healthy human individuals. Study summary: Per donor, three plates held CD4 naive cells, three held CD4 memory, two held CD8 naive and one held CD8 memory.

The study, taken as a whole, reports: Naive CD4 clonotypes overlapped across a handful of donors at approximately 5.3%.

The CDR3 consists of 17 residues. Germline-derived CDR1 and CDR2 are LNHDA and SQIVND (reference sequence). J gave up 0 bases and V 7 bases, and 11 bases lay outside the gene matches. In regard to this clone: Its specificity is unknown.

Repertoires were generated with immunoSEQ multiplex PCR, while TCRdb's copy carries only in-frame clones and drops some. The sample includes about 960,000 clones, about 80% of them seen just once. What was sequenced was memory CD4+ T cells sorted from blood. Subset: CD45RA-negative fraction. The rearrangement links TRBV19 to TRBJ2-3; TRBD2 aligns across 9 bases. The receptor comes from a man aged 18 to 35 in good health. The DNA of the CDR3 is TGTGCCAGTACCCCGGGGACTAGCCTATTGAGCACAGATACGCAGTATTTT. The encoded protein is CASTPGTSLLSTDTQYF.